The 30 T cell receptor beta chains given below trace back to one sample, sequenced in a study of blood T cell repertoires in COVID-19. The repertoire was sequenced with immunoSEQ multiplex PCR; TCRdb's copy has only in-frame clones and lacks some. Of about 54,000 clones detected, roughly nine tenths appear once; the ten largest clones hold around 7.2%. The sample comprised peripheral blood. These receptors all stem from an older woman with active or convalescent COVID-19.

This clone has only one observation. This rearrangement joins TRBV2 to TRBJ1-5; 12 bases agree with TRBD1. This CDR3 contains 14 residues. CDR1 and CDR2 (germline): SNHLY, FYNNEI. Trimming cost V 9 bases and J 4 bases; bases outside gene matches: 4. The CDR3 region has the DNA TGTGCCAGAGGGGGACAGGGGGCAAATCAGCCCCAGCATTTT. Protein product: CARGGQGANQPQHF.

This rearrangement joins TRBV5-1 to TRBJ1-1; 7 nucleotides align to TRBD1. With V trimmed by 3 bases and J by 1 base, 6 bases remained unmatched. Germline loops: CDR1 SGHRS, CDR2 YFSETQ. The CDR3 spans 15 residues. CDR3 sequence reads: CASSSGRQGNTEAFF. The CDR3, as DNA: TGCGCCAGCAGCTCCGGCAGACAGGGGAACACTGAAGCTTTCTTT.

This chain uses TRBV19 with TRBJ2-5, with D hard to call. The V gene's germline CDR1 is LNHDA and CDR2 SQIVND (reference sequence). Trimming took 3 bases from V and 3 from J, leaving 11 bases between them. CDR3 size: 14 residues. CDR3: CASSMNSGKETQYF. In DNA, the CDR3 is TGTGCCAGTAGTATGAACTCGGGTAAAGAGACCCAGTACTTC.

This clone was counted once. The chain joins TRBV3-1 (or the pseudogene TRBV3-2) to TRBJ1-3, with D perhaps TRBD1 (5 bases). The V end was cut by 2 bases, the J end by 2 bases, with 10 bases between. CDR3 length equals 15 residues. CDR1 and CDR2 (germline): LGHDT, YNNKEL (reference sequence). CDR3 sequence: CASSQRRGAGNTIYF. The CDR3 DNA reads TGTGCCAGCAGCCAACGTAGGGGCGCTGGAAACACCATATATTTT.

In this sample, this clone turned up once. The rearrangement uses TRBV5-4 and TRBJ1-1; D remains ambiguous. Deletions cut 2 bases from V and 0 bases from J, with 5 bases between. The CDR3 is 13 amino acids. Germline V gives CDR1 SGHNT, CDR2 YYREEE (reference sequence). The CDR3 nucleotides are TGTGCCAGCAGCTTACAACTGAACACTGAAGCTTTCTTT. Amino acid sequence: CASSLQLNTEAFF. Looking up the rest from reference TRBV5-4 and TRBJ1-1 gives the full variable domain: ETGVTQSPTHLIKTRGQQVTLRCSSQSGHNTVSWYQQALGQGPQFIFQYYREEENGRGNFPPRFSGLQFPNYSSELNVNALELDDSALYLCASSLQLNTEAFFGQGTRLTVV.

This chain joins TRBV4-2 and TRBJ1-1, with TRBD1 as a possible D gene (5 bases). Trimming pared 0 bases from V and 4 bases from J, leaving 12 bases between. The length of the CDR3 is 15 residues. CDR1 and CDR2 (germline): LGHNA, YNFKEQ. In DNA, the CDR3 is TGTGCCAGCAGCCAAGAAAAGGGGATCAGCACTGAAGCTTTCTTT. Translating gives CASSQEKGISTEAFF.

The chain uses TRBV15 and TRBJ2-1; 12 bases fit TRBD2. Germline loops: CDR1 LNHNV, CDR2 YYDKDF (reference sequence). With V trimmed by 3 bases and J by 6 bases, 6 bases remained unmatched. CDR3 length: 16 amino acids. CDR3 nucleotide sequence: TGTGCCACCAGCAGGGGCGGACTAGCGGGACCCAATGAGCAGTTCTTC. Translated, it gives CATSRGGLAGPNEQFF.

This sequence joins TRBV5-1 and TRBJ2-1; 11 bases match TRBD2. Germline V lookup: CDR1 SGHRS, CDR2 YFSETQ. The CDR3 spans 15 residues. Unmatched junction bases numbered 9, after V lost 3 bases and J lost 10 bases. DNA of the CDR3: TGCGCCAGCAGCTCAACTAGCGGGAGTTTTGGGGAGCAGTTCTTC. Translated: CASSSTSGSFGEQFF. The entire variable domain, with the rest obtained from reference TRBV5-1 and TRBJ2-1, is as follows: KAGVTQTPRYLIKTRGQQVTLSCSPISGHRSVSWYQQTPGQGLQFLFEYFSETQRNKGNFPGRFSGRQFSNSRSEMNVSTLELGDSALYLCASSSTSGSFGEQFFGPGTRLTVL.

The chain uses TRBV10-3 and TRBJ2-1, with 9 bases that match TRBD2. CDR3 size: 14 residues. J gave up 8 bases and V 4 bases, and 6 bases lay outside the gene matches. Germline V gene lookup returns CDR1 ENHRY and CDR2 SYGVKD. CDR3 bases: TGTGCCATCAGTGTAGGGCGGGAGGGCGATGAGCAGTTCTTC. Amino acid sequence: CAISVGREGDEQFF.

The genes are TRBV7-3 and TRBJ2-7; 11 positions match TRBD1. The CDR3 loop spans 14 amino acids. With 4 bases clipped from V and 4 bases from J, the junction kept 3 bases outside the gene matches. Germline lookup yields CDR1 SGHTA and CDR2 FQGTGA. The CDR3 is CASSSGTGGYEQYF. CDR3 coding DNA: TGTGCCAGCAGCTCCGGGACAGGGGGTTACGAGCAGTACTTC.

V is TRBV4-2 and J is TRBJ2-1; D is ambiguous. This CDR3 is 17 amino acids long. The germline gives CDR1 LGHNA, CDR2 YNFKEQ. Trimming removed 0 bases at V and 5 bases at J, with 17 bases between. For the CDR3, the DNA is TGTGCCAGCAGCCAAGACATCTCAGGCATTTCGGACAATGAGCAGTTCTTC. It codes for CASSQDISGISDNEQFF.

This chain links TRBV2 with TRBJ1-5, with D possibly TRBD1 on 5 matching bases. This CDR3 region has 15 residues. V lost 8 bases and J 4 bases, leaving 18 bases between the germline ends. Per germline, CDR1 SNHLY and CDR2 FYNNEI. DNA of the CDR3: TGTGCCAGCGGTTCGTCTACAGGTTTGAATCAGCCCCAGCATTTT. Translating gives CASGSSTGLNQPQHF.

The chain carries TRBV5-1 and TRBJ2-1; 10 nucleotides agree with TRBD2. This CDR3 region has 17 residues. CDR1 is SGHRS and CDR2 is YFSETQ in the germline V gene. Germline trimming cut 0 bases from V and 8 bases from J; bases unmatched to any gene: 11. The CDR3 reads CASSLVPSGGAGHEQFF. CDR3 DNA: TGCGCCAGCAGCTTGGTACCTAGCGGGGGAGCTGGCCATGAGCAGTTCTTC.

CDR3 sequence (DNA): TGTGCCTGGAACAGGGAGAGGGGCTACACCTTC. This codes for CAWNRERGYTF. This rearrangement joins TRBV30 to TRBJ1-2; TRBD1 might be the D (6 bases). Germline CDR1 and CDR2: GTSNPN and SVGIG (reference sequence). This CDR3 has 11 residues. The germline V and J ends were trimmed by 4 bases and 8 bases, with 11 bases remaining between them.

The CDR3 is CASIRRSDYEQYF. The DNA for the CDR3 is TGTGCCAGCATAAGGAGGAGTGACTACGAGCAGTACTTC. The genes are TRBV28 and TRBJ2-7, with D possibly being TRBD2 (5 bases). Germline CDR1 and CDR2: MDHEN and SYDVKM. Trimming took off 7 bases at V and 3 bases at J, with 13 bases between the two ends. The CDR3 has 13 residues.

This clone was seen once. This rearrangement joins TRBV30 to TRBJ2-7, with TRBD2 as a possible D gene (7 bases). The CDR3 runs 14 residues. The germline V gene has CDR1 GTSNPN and CDR2 SVGIG (reference sequence). V gave up 3 bases and J gave up 6 bases, with 18 bases separating them. The CDR3 loop is CAWRGGRGGSEQYF. CDR3 nucleotides: TGTGCCTGGAGAGGCGGCAGGGGAGGGAGCGAGCAGTACTTC.

J is TRBJ2-4 and V is TRBV5-1, with 8 bases aligning to TRBD2. Per germline, CDR1 SGHRS and CDR2 YFSETQ. The length of the CDR3 is 16 residues. Trimming took 0 bases from V and 8 from J; bases not matched to a gene: 10. This CDR3 reads CASSLGPLTSVDIQYF. CDR3 nucleotide sequence: TGCGCCAGCAGCTTGGGGCCCCTGACTAGCGTGGACATTCAGTACTTC.

The chain combines TRBV6-5 with TRBJ1-5; perhaps TRBD1 as D (5 bases). The CDR3 consists of 14 residues. V was pared by 2 bases and J by 4 bases, with 9 bases between. Germline CDR1 MNHEY, CDR2 SVGAGI. In nucleotides, the CDR3 is TGTGCCAGCAGTTACGGGGCAGGGAATCAGCCCCAGCATTTT. Encoded protein: CASSYGAGNQPQHF.

The chain recombines TRBV5-1 with TRBJ1-1, with TRBD1 matching over 7 bases. Germline CDR1 reads SGHRS; CDR2 reads YFSETQ. V trimming: 4 bases; J trimming: 4 bases; junction bases outside the gene matches: 7. This CDR3 is built from 14 residues. The CDR3 DNA reads as TGCGCCAGCAGCCCTCAGGGGGGAGGCACTGAAGCTTTCTTT. Translating gives CASSPQGGGTEAFF.

This chain connects TRBV6-6 to TRBJ2-5, with TRBD1 identical over 7 bases. The CDR3 totals 14 residues. Germline lookup yields CDR1 MNHNY and CDR2 SVGAGI (reference sequence). The V and J ends lost 5 bases and 4 bases, in that order; junction bases with no gene match: 7. CDR3 amino acids: CASSTGAGRETQYF. Here the CDR3 DNA reads TGTGCCAGCAGTACAGGGGCAGGGAGAGAGACCCAGTACTTC.

This sequence joins TRBV27 and TRBJ2-3; TRBD2 matches at 10 bases. Germline V CDR1 and CDR2: MNHEY, SMNVEV (reference sequence). The J segment lost 2 bases and the V segment lost 8 bases, leaving 4 bases of the junction unmatched. The CDR3 has 14 amino acids. CDR3 nucleotide sequence: TGTGCCAGCCGACTAGCGGGCATCACAGATACGCAGTATTTT. This sequence encodes CASRLAGITDTQYF.

This sequence joins TRBV28 and TRBJ2-7, with TRBD1 matching 10 bases. The V gene end was trimmed by 8 bases and the J gene end by 2 bases; junction bases not matched to a gene: 12. There are 16 residues in the CDR3. CDR1 MDHEN and CDR2 SYDVKM come from the germline V gene. CDR3 DNA: TGTGCCAGCCAGGGGGCCGGGACAGGGGTCCCCTACGAGCAGTACTTC. This encodes CASQGAGTGVPYEQYF. Supplemented by reference TRBV28 and TRBJ2-7, the full variable domain reads DVKVTQSSRYLVKRTGEKVFLECVQDMDHENMFWYRQDPGLGLRLIYFSYDVKMKEKGDIPEGYSVSREKKERFSLILESASTNQTSMYLCASQGAGTGVPYEQYFGPGTRLTVT.

This clone showed up just a few times. The genes are TRBV7-2 and TRBJ2-7; no clear D gene. CDR1 and CDR2 from the germline V gene are SGHTA and FQGNSA. V was trimmed by 3 bases and J by 0 bases, leaving 6 bases between them. The CDR3 covers 13 residues. The CDR3: CASSFMFSYEQYF. CDR3 nucleotide sequence: TGTGCCAGCAGCTTTATGTTCTCCTACGAGCAGTACTTC.

This chain joins TRBV28 and TRBJ1-1; a weak D match, TRBD1 (6 bases). Germline loops: CDR1 MDHEN, CDR2 SYDVKM. The V end lost 2 bases, the J end lost 0 bases, and 7 bases lay between the germline ends. The CDR3 consists of 14 residues. The chain's CDR3 is CASSLQGMNTEAFF. The CDR3 DNA follows: TGTGCCAGCAGTTTACAGGGGATGAACACTGAAGCTTTCTTT.

The chain links TRBV7-6 to TRBJ2-3, with 8 bases matching TRBD2. The CDR3 loop spans 13 amino acids. Germline CDR1 and CDR2: SGHVS and FNYEAQ. V gave up 0 bases and J gave up 11 bases; unmatched junction bases: 4. In DNA, the CDR3 is TGTGCCAGCAGCTTAGCAGGGACTAGGTGGCAGTATTTT. Its translation: CASSLAGTRWQYF.

V and J are TRBV2 and TRBJ2-3, with 7 positions matching TRBD1. Per germline, CDR1 SNHLY and CDR2 FYNNEI. J was trimmed by 2 bases and V by 6 bases; bases with no gene match: 5. CDR3 size: 14 residues. The CDR3 region is CASRATGTTDTQYF. CDR3 nucleotide sequence: TGTGCCAGCAGGGCGACAGGGACCACAGATACGCAGTATTTT. Supplemented by reference TRBV2 and TRBJ2-3, the full variable domain reads EPEVTQTPSHQVTQMGQEVILRCVPISNHLYFYWYRQILGQKVEFLVSFYNNEISEKSEIFDDQFSVERPDGSNFTLKIRSTKLEDSAMYFCASRATGTTDTQYFGPGTRLTVL.

This chain links TRBV29-1 with TRBJ1-2; D perhaps matches TRBD1 (6 bases). CDR1 and CDR2 from the germline V gene are SQVTM and ANQGSEA. The V gene lost 3 bases and the J gene lost 5 bases, with 10 bases spanning the gap. The CDR3 sequence is 12 residues long. The CDR3 region has the DNA TGCAGCGTTGACAGGGGAACGTATGGCTACACCTTC. Translated, it gives CSVDRGTYGYTF.

The rearrangement links TRBV4-1 to TRBJ1-2; D might be TRBD1 (5 bases). The CDR3 is 15 residues long. Trimming took 3 bases from V and 7 from J, leaving 18 bases between them. Germline CDR1 and CDR2: MGHRA and YSYEKL. This CDR3 is CASSHGAGRGGGYTF. DNA for the CDR3: TGCGCCAGCAGCCATGGCGCAGGGCGGGGAGGTGGCTACACCTTC.

The V and J genes are TRBV5-1 and TRBJ2-2, with a possible D match to TRBD1 (5 bases). Germline V gene lookup returns CDR1 SGHRS and CDR2 YFSETQ. V lost 5 bases and J lost 4, with 9 bases in between. The CDR3 runs to 13 residues. CDR3 nucleotide sequence: TGCGCCAGCAGTGTGGGGCTCACCGGGGAGCTGTTTTTT. Translated, it gives CASSVGLTGELFF. Full variable domain (remainder filled in from reference TRBV5-1 and TRBJ2-2): KAGVTQTPRYLIKTRGQQVTLSCSPISGHRSVSWYQQTPGQGLQFLFEYFSETQRNKGNFPGRFSGRQFSNSRSEMNVSTLELGDSALYLCASSVGLTGELFFGEGSRLTVL.

In DNA form, the CDR3 reads TGTGCCAGCAGCCCGGGGGGGGACGAGACCCAGTACTTC. Amino acid sequence: CASSPGGDETQYF. J is TRBJ2-5 and V is TRBV7-9; 8 bases agree with TRBD2. Trimming at V came to 5 bases and at J to 5 bases, leaving 4 bases not matched to a gene. This CDR3 is 13 amino acids long. In germline, CDR1 is SEHNR, CDR2 FQNEAQ (reference sequence).